The T cell receptor (beta chain) described here comes from a study of cytomegalovirus exposure and HLA in healthy donors. Whole-study findings and limits: According to a subsequent analysis, TCR clusters from the first cohort were inclined to appear together in the 110 or so validation repertoires.

About this clone itself: What it recognizes is unknown.

CDR1 SGHKS and CDR2 YYEKEE come from the germline V gene (reference sequence). CDR3 length: 16 residues. The V end was cut by 0 bases, the J end by 0 bases, with 12 bases between. Repertoires were generated with immunoSEQ multiplex PCR, while TCRdb's copy carries only in-frame clones and drops some. The sample has 300,000 to 350,000 clones, over 75% seen once. The receptor was derived from a man aged 25-40 years in good health and CMV-seronegative. The sample taken for sequencing was PBMCs. V usage is TRBV5-5 and J usage is TRBJ1-2; D not resolved. As DNA, the CDR3 is TGTGCCAGCAGCTTGGCCAAACAGACCGCTAACTATGGCTACACCTTC. It specifies CASSLAKQTANYGYTF.